This T cell receptor beta chain originates from a study of early T cells in non-severe SARS-CoV-2 infection. CDR3 length equals 17 residues. Germline trimming cut 0 bases from V and 6 bases from J; bases unmatched to any gene: 6. Looked up from germline, CDR1 is MNHEY and CDR2 is SVGEGT. This clonotype was found a few times. The antigen is unknown. TCRdb reprocessed the 5' RACE reads with MiXCR, giving one entry per CDR3 protein. This sample has about 40,000 distinct CDR3 sequences; over 3.5% occur once, and the top ten carry approximately 4.8%. Overall study findings and caveats: VDJdb matches were skewed toward anti-spike CD8 T cell responses.

The chain employs TRBV6-2 or TRBV6-3 and TRBJ2-1; TRBD2 aligns across 12 bases. The specimen was whole blood. This clonotype was sampled from an adult who was a healthcare worker with PCR-confirmed SARS-CoV-2 infection or an uninfected control (not recorded which). The CDR3 here is CASSYSIASGGANEQFF. CDR3 DNA: TGTGCCAGCAGTTACTCGATAGCTAGCGGGGGGGCCAATGAGCAGTTCTTC.